These T cell receptor beta chains were read from a single sample in a study of cytomegalovirus exposure and HLA in healthy donors. Assay used: immunoSEQ multiplex PCR; TCRdb lists only in-frame clones, some missing. The sample holds about 130,000 clones, about three quarters seen once. The sample taken for sequencing was PBMCs. The receptors come from a woman aged 35 to 49 in good health and CMV-seronegative. Each CDR3 is given with its conserved first and last residue. D genes are given only for firm matches. Only part of the rows carry a size: once, few, many, or a class if the clone is expanded.

V: TRBV27; J: TRBJ2-3; D: -; size: -; CDR3: CASSLSFTGDEVWTDTQYF; DNA: TGTGCCAGCAGTTTATCGTTCACGGGAGACGAGGTTTGGACAGATACGCAGTATTTT
V: TRBV5-1; J: TRBJ1-1; D: -; size: once; CDR3: CASSLVGQNTEAFF; DNA: TGCGCCAGCAGCTTGGTAGGACAGAACACTGAAGCTTTCTTT
V: TRBV11-1; J: TRBJ1-4; D: TRBD1; size: -; CDR3: CASSPGQGGEKLFF; DNA: TGTGCCAGCAGCCCGGGACAGGGGGGCGAAAAACTGTTTTTT
V: TRBV27; J: TRBJ2-2; D: TRBD2; size: -; CDR3: CASNLAGEGTGELFF; DNA: TGTGCCAGCAATTTAGCGGGAGAAGGCACCGGGGAGCTGTTTTTT
V: TRBV6-5; J: TRBJ2-5; D: TRBD1; size: -; CDR3: CASSSTGGLNQETQYF; DNA: TGTGCCAGCAGTTCAACAGGGGGCCTTAACCAAGAGACCCAGTACTTC
V: TRBV28; J: TRBJ1-2; D: TRBD1; size: -; CDR3: CASRVRDRRSYGYTF; DNA: TGTGCCAGCAGGGTCCGGGACAGGAGATCCTATGGCTACACCTTC
V: TRBV27; J: TRBJ2-7; D: TRBD2; size: -; CDR3: CASSSVAGETYEQYF; DNA: TGTGCCAGCAGTTCCGTAGCGGGAGAAACCTACGAGCAGTACTTC
V: TRBV27; J: TRBJ2-5; D: TRBD1; size: few; CDR3: CASTLEGQGLETQYF; DNA: TGTGCCAGCACCCTTGAAGGACAGGGATTGGAGACCCAGTACTTC
V: TRBV5-6; J: TRBJ1-5; D: -; size: -; CDR3: CASSLGGGSNQPQHF; DNA: TGTGCCAGCAGCTTAGGGGGGGGGAGCAATCAGCCCCAGCATTTT
V: TRBV29-1; J: TRBJ2-5; D: TRBD2; size: once; CDR3: CSVEDSKGGTSGRGETQYF; DNA: TGCAGCGTTGAAGATTCGAAAGGGGGAACTAGCGGGAGAGGGGAGACCCAGTACTTC
V: TRBV6-1; J: TRBJ1-2; D: TRBD1; size: -; CDR3: CASSEDRGNYGYTF; DNA: TGTGCCAGCAGTGAGGACAGGGGGAACTATGGCTACACCTTC
V: TRBV28; J: TRBJ2-6; D: -; size: few; CDR3: CASSLYAFSGANGLTF; DNA: TGTGCCAGCAGTTTATATGCATTCTCTGGGGCCAACGGCCTGACTTTC
V: TRBV7-3; J: TRBJ2-1; D: TRBD2; size: -; CDR3: CASSLVQRGANEQFF; DNA: TGTGCCAGCAGCTTAGTACAGCGGGGGGCCAATGAGCAGTTCTTC
V: TRBV5-8; J: TRBJ1-2; D: -; size: -; CDR3: CASSSQQGIGYTF; DNA: TGTGCCAGCAGCTCCCAACAGGGTATTGGCTACACCTTC